This note documents a single TCR beta chain sequence. The target antigen is unknown. The data belong to a study of cytomegalovirus exposure and HLA in healthy donors. Notes on the study in general: The study labeled 164 TCR beta chains cytomegalovirus-associated. A later analysis reported that several of the most significant clusters appeared to be linked to common viral pathogens, among them Epstein-Barr virus.

Germline loops: CDR1 MGHRA, CDR2 YSYEKL. The V end was cut by 0 bases, the J end by 4 bases, with 15 bases between. CDR3 size: 16 residues. A multiplex PCR was run with 60 Vbeta primers and 13 Jbeta primers. The protocol was immunoSEQ multiplex PCR, while the TCRdb copy is restricted to in-frame clones and leaves out a portion. The table records under 200,000 clones, about 75% of them present only once. The chain uses TRBV4-1 and TRBJ1-2; D ambiguous. The clonotype originates from a man aged 18-30 years in good health and CMV-seronegative. Sequences were obtained from PBMCs. The CDR3 coding sequence is TGCGCCAGCAGCCAAGAGACCCGGAGCGTGCGCTATGGCTACACCTTC. As protein: CASSQETRSVRYGYTF.